This is a list of T cell receptor beta chains from one sample in a study of T cell changes during pregnancy in multiple sclerosis. Profiling relied on immunoSEQ multiplex PCR, and the TCRdb table lists in-frame clones only, not all of them. This table holds fewer than 55,000 clones, roughly 91% found once. The source material was CD8+ T cells from peripheral blood mononuclear cells, sampled after pregnancy. The receptors stem from a female donor in good health, enrolled as a control in a pregnancy study. CDR3s include the opening cysteine and the closing phenylalanine or tryptophan. The D gene is left open where the match is weak. Expanded clones are given a class, and other clones once, few, many or no size at all.

J gene	V gene	D gene	clone size	CDR3 protein	CDR3 DNA
TRBJ2-7	TRBV19	NA	NA	CASKTTIAVGGDREWSYEQYF	TGTGCCAGTAAGACCACCATCGCCGTGGGGGGAGACAGGGAATGGTCCTACGAGCAGTACTTC
TRBJ2-5	TRBV11-2	NA	NA	CASSSPRGASYQETQYF	TGTGCCAGCAGCTCCCCACGGGGGGCCTCGTACCAAGAGACCCAGTACTTC
TRBJ2-5	TRBV14	TRBD2	NA	CASSHQSGAGVETQYF	TGTGCCAGCAGTCATCAGTCCGGAGCGGGGGTTGAGACCCAGTACTTC
TRBJ2-2	TRBV4-3	NA	few	CASSQERGFTGELFF	TGCGCCAGCAGCCAAGAAAGGGGGTTTACCGGGGAGCTGTTTTTT
TRBJ2-1	TRBV7-9	TRBD1	NA	CASSGQGAWGGEQFF	TGTGCCAGCTCCGGACAGGGGGCATGGGGTGGGGAGCAGTTCTTC
TRBJ2-1	TRBV11-1	NA	NA	CASSPDSSYNEQFF	TGTGCCAGCAGTCCGGACAGCTCCTACAATGAGCAGTTCTTC
TRBJ2-7	TRBV4-2	TRBD1	NA	CASSQELLQGNYEQYF	TGTGCCAGCAGCCAAGAGCTCTTACAGGGGAACTACGAGCAGTACTTC
TRBJ2-3	TRBV7-2	NA	few	CASTKVGTPRTDTQYF	TGTGCCAGCACCAAGGTGGGGACTCCCCGCACAGATACGCAGTATTTT
TRBJ2-1	TRBV7-2	TRBD1	NA	CASSDRDRGQDEQFF	TGTGCCAGCAGCGACCGGGACAGGGGCCAGGATGAGCAGTTCTTC
TRBJ2-3	TRBV7-6	TRBD2	NA	CASSLPLAGVSDTQYF	TGTGCCAGCAGCTTGCCGCTAGCGGGGGTGTCGGATACGCAGTATTTT
TRBJ2-5	TRBV9	TRBD2	NA	CASSVRGGSSGGETQYF	TGTGCCAGCAGCGTAAGGGGAGGGTCTAGCGGGGGAGAGACCCAGTACTTC
TRBJ1-3	TRBV7-9	NA	NA	CASSGDGGTTIYF	TGTGCCAGCAGCGGGGACGGGGGAACCACCATATATTTT
TRBJ1-1	TRBV7-6	TRBD1	NA	CASSPLRTGGTEAFF	TGTGCCAGCAGCCCACTCCGAACAGGGGGCACTGAAGCTTTCTTT
TRBJ1-5	TRBV15	TRBD1	NA	CATSRQGAYQPQHF	TGTGCCACCAGCAGACAGGGGGCTTACCAGCCCCAGCATTTT
TRBJ2-7	TRBV4-2	TRBD2	NA	CASSQGGLAGASYEQYF	TGTGCCAGCAGCCAAGGAGGTTTAGCGGGGGCCTCCTACGAGCAGTACTTC
TRBJ2-7	TRBV4-3	TRBD2	NA	CASSQDPQTSGRPYEQYF	TGCGCCAGCAGCCAAGATCCACAAACTAGCGGGAGACCCTACGAGCAGTACTTC
TRBJ1-1	TRBV5-4	NA	NA	CASSLSVMNTEAFF	TGTGCCAGCAGCTTATCCGTAATGAACACTGAAGCTTTCTTT
TRBJ1-2	TRBV15	NA	NA	CATSRPAHGIRYGYTF	TGTGCCACCAGCAGACCAGCCCACGGGATTCGCTATGGCTACACCTTC
TRBJ1-6	TRBV2	NA	NA	CAIPPRAGQPNSPLHF	TGTGCCATCCCCCCGCGGGCCGGACAGCCGAATTCACCCCTCCACTTT
TRBJ2-7	TRBV6-5	TRBD1	once	CASRTGDLGYEQYF	TGTGCCAGCAGGACAGGGGATTTAGGCTACGAGCAGTACTTC
TRBJ1-4	TRBV9	NA	NA	CASSVGGTNEKLFF	TGTGCCAGCAGCGTCGGAGGGACTAATGAAAAACTGTTTTTT
TRBJ1-4	TRBV11-2	NA	NA	CASSFSGGDNEKLFF	TGTGCCAGCAGCTTCTCGGGAGGGGATAATGAAAAACTGTTTTTT
TRBJ1-1	TRBV14	NA	once	CASSPTGNTEAFF	TGTGCCAGCAGCCCGACAGGGAACACTGAAGCTTTCTTT
TRBJ2-3	TRBV5-4	TRBD2	NA	CASSLSSGGRGDTQYF	TGTGCCAGCAGCCTTTCGAGCGGGGGGCGGGGAGATACGCAGTATTTT
TRBJ2-3	TRBV9	NA	NA	CASSVTRQFTDTQYF	TGTGCCAGCAGCGTAACGCGACAGTTCACAGATACGCAGTATTTT
TRBJ1-5	TRBV5-4	NA	NA	CASSHLTGLNQPQHF	TGTGCCAGCAGCCATCTAACAGGGTTGAATCAGCCCCAGCATTTT
TRBJ2-7	TRBV30	NA	NA	CAWSSISSYEQYF	TGTGCCTGGAGTTCTATTAGCTCCTACGAGCAGTACTTC
TRBJ2-1	TRBV6-5	NA	NA	CASTAQVEHNNEQFF	TGTGCCAGCACCGCCCAGGTTGAGCATAACAATGAGCAGTTCTTC
TRBJ2-3	TRBV6-4	TRBD2	NA	CASSDSLAGGSDTQYF	TGTGCCAGCAGTGACTCATTAGCGGGGGGTTCGGATACGCAGTATTTT
TRBJ2-1	TRBV11-2	TRBD2	NA	CASSLNPSGGDNEQFF	TGTGCCAGCAGCTTAAATCCTAGCGGGGGAGACAATGAGCAGTTCTTC
TRBJ1-5	TRBV19	NA	NA	CASSIFGYSNQPQHF	TGTGCCAGTAGTATCTTCGGGTATAGCAATCAGCCCCAGCATTTT
TRBJ2-1	TRBV19	NA	NA	CASSGGVYNEQFF	TGTGCCAGTAGCGGGGGAGTCTACAATGAGCAGTTCTTC
TRBJ2-3	TRBV25-1	TRBD2	NA	CASSLRGENTDTQYF	TGTGCCAGCAGTTTGCGGGGGGAGAACACAGATACGCAGTATTTT
TRBJ2-7	TRBV11-2	NA	NA	CASSLATWPDEQYF	TGTGCCAGCAGCTTAGCCACGTGGCCCGACGAGCAGTACTTC
TRBJ2-7	TRBV7-9	NA	NA	CASSLDPVRDQQYF	TGTGCCAGCAGCTTAGACCCGGTTCGGGATCAGCAGTACTTC
TRBJ2-6	TRBV27	NA	NA	CASSRKTPGPGANVLTF	TGTGCCAGCAGCCGCAAAACTCCAGGGCCTGGGGCCAACGTCCTGACTTTC
TRBJ1-1	TRBV13	TRBD1	NA	CASSLDRGRTEAFF	TGTGCCAGCAGCTTGGACAGGGGGCGGACTGAAGCTTTCTTT
TRBJ1-1	TRBV2	NA	NA	CASSDTRTVNTEAFF	TGTGCCAGCAGCGACACCCGGACAGTGAACACTGAAGCTTTCTTT
TRBJ1-4	TRBV6-4	NA	NA	CASSLSTNEKLFF	TGTGCCAGCAGCCTATCCACTAATGAAAAACTGTTTTTT
TRBJ2-3	TRBV27	NA	NA	CASSLLGGRTELRTDTQYF	TGTGCCAGCAGTTTATTGGGTGGGCGGACAGAACTGAGGACAGATACGCAGTATTTT